This TCR beta chain came from a study of blood T cell repertoires in COVID-19. Study details: The cDNA or gDNA used as material had been derived from T cells, B-cell-depleted T cells, or PBMCs.

The cohort comprised adults aged 18 to 89 years residing in approximately 25 US areas. TCRdb's table, derived via immunoSEQ multiplex PCR, lists solely in-frame clones and lacks some. The table includes about 140,000 clones, 84% detected once. The CDR3 is made up of 16 amino acids. Germline trimming cut 2 bases from V and 2 bases from J; bases unmatched to any gene: 3. Per the germline V gene, CDR1 is KGHDR and CDR2 is SFDVKD. Of note for this clone: Different DNA sequences within this sample yield the same CDR3.

The chain couples TRBV24-1 to TRBJ2-1; 9 bases agree with TRBD2. The receptor was isolated from a woman aged 45-65 years with acute COVID-19. The specimen sequenced was PBMCs or T cells enriched from blood (not recorded which). The CDR3 sequence is CATSDSLAGTYNEQFF. DNA for the CDR3: TGTGCCACCAGTGATTCTCTAGCGGGAACCTACAATGAGCAGTTCTTC.